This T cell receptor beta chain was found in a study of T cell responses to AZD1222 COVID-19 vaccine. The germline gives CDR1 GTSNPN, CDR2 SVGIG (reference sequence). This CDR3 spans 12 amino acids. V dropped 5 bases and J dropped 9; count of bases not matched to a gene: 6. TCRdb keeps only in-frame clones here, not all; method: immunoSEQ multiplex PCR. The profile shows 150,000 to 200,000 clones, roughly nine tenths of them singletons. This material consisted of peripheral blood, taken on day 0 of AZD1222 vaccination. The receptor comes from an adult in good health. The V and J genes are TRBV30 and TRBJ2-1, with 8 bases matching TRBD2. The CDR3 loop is CAWGTSFGEQFF. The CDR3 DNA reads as TGTGCCTGGGGGACTAGTTTCGGTGAGCAGTTCTTC.